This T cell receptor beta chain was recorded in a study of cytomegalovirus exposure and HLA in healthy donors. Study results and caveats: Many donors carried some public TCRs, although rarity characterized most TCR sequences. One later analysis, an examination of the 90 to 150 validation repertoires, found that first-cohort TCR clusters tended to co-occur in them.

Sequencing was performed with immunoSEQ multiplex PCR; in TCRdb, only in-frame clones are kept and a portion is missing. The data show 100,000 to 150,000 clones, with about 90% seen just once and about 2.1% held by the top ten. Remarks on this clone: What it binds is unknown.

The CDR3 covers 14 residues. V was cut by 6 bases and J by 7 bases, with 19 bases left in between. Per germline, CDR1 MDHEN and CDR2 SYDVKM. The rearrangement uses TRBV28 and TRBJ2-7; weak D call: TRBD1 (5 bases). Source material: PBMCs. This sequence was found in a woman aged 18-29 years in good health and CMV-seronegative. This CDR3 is CASRRGGQLEEQYF. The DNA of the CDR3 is TGTGCCAGCAGAAGGGGTGGGCAGTTGGAGGAGCAGTACTTC. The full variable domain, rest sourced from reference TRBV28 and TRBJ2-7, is DVKVTQSSRYLVKRTGEKVFLECVQDMDHENMFWYRQDPGLGLRLIYFSYDVKMKEKGDIPEGYSVSREKKERFSLILESASTNQTSMYLCASRRGGQLEEQYFGPGTRLTVT.